This T cell receptor (beta chain) was recorded in a study of blood T cell repertoires in COVID-19. The germline V gene has CDR1 MGHDK and CDR2 SYGVNS. V lost 4 bases, J lost 7 bases, and 16 bases lay in between. The length of the CDR3 is 15 residues. TCRdb's table, derived via immunoSEQ multiplex PCR, lists solely in-frame clones and lacks some. The table lists around 380,000 clones, over 65% of them singletons. The V gene is TRBV25-1, the J gene TRBJ2-2; D might be TRBD2 (5 bases). The TCR comes from a human donor with acute or convalescent COVID-19. The donor label of this sample is uncertain. The sample consisted of peripheral blood. This chain's CDR3 is CASSVLGRVDGELFF. The CDR3 DNA follows: TGTGCCAGCAGTGTTTTGGGGAGAGTGGACGGGGAGCTGTTTTTT.